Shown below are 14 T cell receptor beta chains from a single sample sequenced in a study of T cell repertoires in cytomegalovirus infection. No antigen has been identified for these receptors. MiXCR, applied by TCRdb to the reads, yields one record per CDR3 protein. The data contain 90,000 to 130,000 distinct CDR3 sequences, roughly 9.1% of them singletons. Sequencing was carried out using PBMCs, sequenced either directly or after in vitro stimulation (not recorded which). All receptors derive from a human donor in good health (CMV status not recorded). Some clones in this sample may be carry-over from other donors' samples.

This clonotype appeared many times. In DNA, the CDR3 is TGCAGTGCTACTTGGCGGGCCACCAATGAGCAGTTCTTC. Its protein is CSATWRATNEQFF. The chain couples TRBV20-1 to TRBJ2-1, with D possibly matching TRBD2 (5 bases). CDR1 and CDR2 from the germline V gene are DFQATT and SNEGSKA (reference sequence). V shed 4 bases and J shed 6 bases, with 13 bases lying between them. This CDR3 is 13 amino acids long.

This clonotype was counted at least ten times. The CDR3 is CASSLGAGGRTDTQYF. The CDR3 DNA reads as TGTGCCAGCAGCTTGGGAGCGGGAGGCCGCACAGATACGCAGTATTTT. The chain employs TRBV7-2 and TRBJ2-3; 9 bases fit TRBD2. This CDR3 has 16 residues. With V trimmed by 3 bases and J by 1 base, 5 bases remained unmatched. From germline, CDR1 is SGHTA and CDR2 FQGNSA.

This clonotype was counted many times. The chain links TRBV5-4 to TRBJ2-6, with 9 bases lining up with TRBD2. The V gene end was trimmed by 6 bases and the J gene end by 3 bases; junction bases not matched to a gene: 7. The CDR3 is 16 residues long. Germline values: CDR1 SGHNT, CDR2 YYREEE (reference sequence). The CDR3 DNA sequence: TGTGCCAGCAAAGTGCGGGGGGGGCTTGGGGCCAACGTCCTGACTTTC. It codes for CASKVRGGLGANVLTF. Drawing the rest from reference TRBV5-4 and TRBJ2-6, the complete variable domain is ETGVTQSPTHLIKTRGQQVTLRCSSQSGHNTVSWYQQALGQGPQFIFQYYREEENGRGNFPPRFSGLQFPNYSSELNVNALELDDSALYLCASKVRGGLGANVLTFGAGSRLTVL.

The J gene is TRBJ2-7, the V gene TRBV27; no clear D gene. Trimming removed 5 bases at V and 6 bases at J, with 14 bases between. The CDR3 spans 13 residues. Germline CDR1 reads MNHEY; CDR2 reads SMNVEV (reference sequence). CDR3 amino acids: CASSLTSAGEQYF. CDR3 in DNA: TGTGCCAGCAGTCTGACATCGGCTGGCGAGCAGTACTTC.

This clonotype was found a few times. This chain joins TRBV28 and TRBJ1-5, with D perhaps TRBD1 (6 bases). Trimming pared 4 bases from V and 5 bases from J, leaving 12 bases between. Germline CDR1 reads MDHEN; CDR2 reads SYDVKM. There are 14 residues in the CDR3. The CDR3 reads CASSSGQSYQPQHF. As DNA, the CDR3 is TGTGCCAGCAGTTCAGGACAGTCTTATCAGCCCCAGCATTTT.

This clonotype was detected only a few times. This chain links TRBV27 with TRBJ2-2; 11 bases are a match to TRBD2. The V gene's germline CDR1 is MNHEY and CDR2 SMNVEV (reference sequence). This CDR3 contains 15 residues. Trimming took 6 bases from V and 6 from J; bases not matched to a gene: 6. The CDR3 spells CASRLLAGEAGELFF. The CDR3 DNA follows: TGTGCCAGCAGGCTACTAGCGGGAGAGGCCGGGGAGCTGTTTTTT.

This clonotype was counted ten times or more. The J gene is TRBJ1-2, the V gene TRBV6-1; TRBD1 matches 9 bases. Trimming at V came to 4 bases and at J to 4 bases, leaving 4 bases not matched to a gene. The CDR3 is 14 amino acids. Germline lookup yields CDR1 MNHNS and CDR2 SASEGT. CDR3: CASSGQGGTYGYTF. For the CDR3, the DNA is TGTGCCAGCAGTGGACAGGGGGGGACCTATGGCTACACCTTC.

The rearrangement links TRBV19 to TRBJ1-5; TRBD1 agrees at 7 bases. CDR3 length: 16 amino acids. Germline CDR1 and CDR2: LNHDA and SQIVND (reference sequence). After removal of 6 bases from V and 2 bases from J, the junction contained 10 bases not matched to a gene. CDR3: CASRLEGARGNQPQHF. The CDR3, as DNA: TGTGCCAGTAGGCTCGAGGGGGCGCGGGGCAATCAGCCCCAGCATTTT. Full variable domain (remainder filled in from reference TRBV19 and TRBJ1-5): DGGITQSPKYLFRKEGQNVTLSCEQNLNHDAMYWYRQDPGQGLRLIYYSQIVNDFQKGDIAEGYSVSREKKESFPLTVTSAQKNPTAFYLCASRLEGARGNQPQHFGDGTRLSIL.

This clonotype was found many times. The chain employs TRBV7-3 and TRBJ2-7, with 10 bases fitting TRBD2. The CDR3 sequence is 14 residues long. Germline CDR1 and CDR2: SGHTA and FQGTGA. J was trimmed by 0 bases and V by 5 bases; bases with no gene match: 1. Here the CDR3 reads CASSTSGNSYEQYF. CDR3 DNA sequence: TGTGCCAGCAGCACTAGCGGGAACTCCTACGAGCAGTACTTC.

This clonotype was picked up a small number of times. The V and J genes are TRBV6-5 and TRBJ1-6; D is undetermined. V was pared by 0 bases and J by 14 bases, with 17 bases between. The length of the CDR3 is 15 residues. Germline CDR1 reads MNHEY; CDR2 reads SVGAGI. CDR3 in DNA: TGTGCCAGCAGTTACTCTGTCTATCGGGGTTTGGCCCTCCACTTT. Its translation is CASSYSVYRGLALHF.

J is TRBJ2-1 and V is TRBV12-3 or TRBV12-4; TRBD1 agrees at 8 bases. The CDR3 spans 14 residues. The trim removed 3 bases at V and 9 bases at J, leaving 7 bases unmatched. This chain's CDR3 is CASSLSGGKGEQFF. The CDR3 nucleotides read TGTGCCAGCAGTTTGTCAGGGGGCAAGGGTGAGCAGTTCTTC.

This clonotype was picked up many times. Written as DNA, the CDR3 is TGTGCCAGCAGTTTAGAGGGTAGCGGGAGTACCGGGGAGCTGTTTTTT. It yields the protein CASSLEGSGSTGELFF. The chain couples TRBV12-3 or TRBV12-4 to TRBJ2-2, with 9 bases aligning to TRBD2. The V gene end was trimmed by 1 base and the J gene end by 5 bases; junction bases not matched to a gene: 5. The CDR3 is 16 amino acids.

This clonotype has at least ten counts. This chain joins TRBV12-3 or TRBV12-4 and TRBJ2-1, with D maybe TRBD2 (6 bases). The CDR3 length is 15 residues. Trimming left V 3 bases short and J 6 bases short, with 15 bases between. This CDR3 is CASSFLFAGPNEQFF. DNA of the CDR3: TGTGCCAGCAGTTTCCTTTTCGCGGGACCCAATGAGCAGTTCTTC.

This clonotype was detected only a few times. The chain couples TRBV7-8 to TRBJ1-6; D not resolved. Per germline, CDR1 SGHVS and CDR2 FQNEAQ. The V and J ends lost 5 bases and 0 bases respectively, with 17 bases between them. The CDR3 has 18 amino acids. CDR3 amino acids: CASSNSRGFSSYNSPLHF. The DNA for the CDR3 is TGTGCCAGCAGCAACTCCCGTGGGTTTAGCTCCTATAATTCACCCCTCCACTTT.